Only a few counts were recorded for the clone carrying this TCR beta chain. What it binds is not known. The sample is drawn from a study of beta chain features in type 1 diabetes. General observations from the study: For Type 1 diabetes patients, all four CD4+ subsets carried TCRB CDR3s that were moderately but significantly shorter. It was among patients, rather than healthy donors, that naive, central memory and Treg TCRB repertoires appeared more similar.

Expressed TCRB transcripts were sequenced, since all the RNA that had been isolated was reverse transcribed. Repertoires were generated with immunoSEQ multiplex PCR, while TCRdb's copy carries only in-frame clones and drops some. Here the sample spans about 650,000 clones, 9.5% to 15% being singletons. The source of this sequence is a man aged 25-40 years with type 1 diabetes. The sample consisted of naive CD4+ T cells from blood.

The CDR3 is CASTREGAGGRFSTDTQYF. The CDR3 DNA is TGTGCCAGCACCCGAGAGGGAGCGGGGGGCCGGTTTAGCACAGATACGCAGTATTTT. This chain connects TRBV27 to TRBJ2-3; 9 nucleotides agree with TRBD2. The CDR3 consists of 19 residues. Germline loops: CDR1 MNHEY, CDR2 SMNVEV (reference sequence). The J segment lost 0 bases and the V segment lost 7 bases, leaving 17 bases of the junction unmatched.